These 5 T cell receptor beta chains came from one sample sequenced in a study of blood T cell repertoires in COVID-19. The data were produced by immunoSEQ multiplex PCR, yet TCRdb's version contains in-frame clones alone and is incomplete. The table shows around 620,000 clones, with just under 90% occurring only once. The sequenced material came from peripheral blood. The source of these receptors is a woman aged 18-29 years with acute or convalescent COVID-19.

This chain uses TRBV9 with TRBJ2-3, with 12 bases fitting TRBD2. V gave up 0 bases and J gave up 5 bases; unmatched junction bases: 4. CDR3 size: 16 residues. CDR1 and CDR2 from the germline V gene are SGDLS and YYNGEE. CDR3 in DNA: TGTGCCAGCAGCGTAGGCCTAGCGGGGGGGCAAGATACGCAGTATTTT. As protein: CASSVGLAGGQDTQYF.

This sequence joins TRBV4-2 and TRBJ1-2; a weak D match, TRBD1 (6 bases). Germline V gives CDR1 LGHNA, CDR2 YNFKEQ. Between the trimmed V and J ends, which lost 1 base and 2 bases, there was a span of 8 bases. The CDR3 runs 14 residues. The CDR3 sequence is CASSQGQANYGYTF. Here the CDR3 DNA reads TGTGCCAGCAGCCAAGGACAGGCAAACTATGGCTACACCTTC.

The chain has TRBV5-6 and TRBJ1-6; 9 bases agree with TRBD1. Germline assignment: CDR1 SGHDT and CDR2 YYEEEE. This CDR3 spans 16 amino acids. V shed 3 bases, J shed 10 bases, and the junction held 11 bases outside the gene matches. The CDR3 coding sequence is TGTGCCAGCAGCTCACGGACAGGGGCAAGTATATCACCCCTCCACTTT. Its protein product is CASSSRTGASISPLHF.

The V call is TRBV29-1, the J call TRBJ1-2; D is undetermined. With 0 bases removed from V and 1 base from J, the gap between germline ends came to 3 bases. From germline, CDR1 is SQVTM and CDR2 ANQGSEA. This CDR3 has 12 amino acids. The CDR3 DNA sequence: TGCAGCGTTGAAGACAGTAACTATGGCTACACCTTC. Translation: CSVEDSNYGYTF.

The chain is built from TRBV6-4 and TRBJ2-1; 8 bases agree with TRBD2. Germline-derived CDR1 and CDR2 are MRHNA and SNTAGT. V shed 4 bases, J shed 6 bases, and the junction held 2 bases outside the gene matches. The CDR3 consists of 13 residues. The CDR3 DNA reads as TGTGCCAGCAGTGCCGGGGGGGCCAATGAGCAGTTCTTC. This codes for CASSAGGANEQFF.